Listed below are T cell receptor beta chains from one sample, sequenced in a study of beta chain features in type 1 diabetes. Assay: immunoSEQ multiplex PCR; the TCRdb copy retains only in-frame clones and omits some. The sample has hundreds of thousands of clones; approximately 30% are singletons. The sequenced sample was naive CD4+ T cells from blood. Receptors originate from a man aged 18-30 years in good health. Each CDR3 is given with its conserved first and last residue. Fields, in order: J gene, V gene, clone size, D gene, CDR3 protein, CDR3 DNA. The D gene is left open where the match is weak. Clone size is stated in some rows and not others, as once, few, many or a class when expanded.

>TRBJ1-2|TRBV2|few|.
CASMRAKDGYTF
TGTGCCAGCATGCGCGCAAAGGATGGCTACACCTTC
>TRBJ2-7|TRBV9|.|TRBD1
CASSATGTGIYEQYF
TGTGCCAGCAGCGCGACCGGGACAGGAATCTACGAGCAGTACTTC
>TRBJ2-1|TRBV9|.|.
CASSSQAVSNEQFF
TGTGCCAGCAGCTCGCAGGCGGTCTCCAATGAGCAGTTCTTC
>TRBJ1-1|TRBV10-3|few|.
CAISDTGEAFF
TGTGCCATCAGTGATACAGGGGAAGCTTTCTTT
>TRBJ2-1|TRBV6-5|few|TRBD2
CASTGWGGDNEQFF
TGTGCCAGCACCGGGTGGGGGGGAGACAATGAGCAGTTCTTC
>TRBJ2-5|TRBV29-1|few|.
CSVELLSETQYF
TGCAGCGTTGAATTACTATCAGAGACCCAGTACTTC
>TRBJ1-1|TRBV4-2|.|.
CASSQVGEANTEAFF
TGTGCCAGCAGCCAAGTAGGGGAGGCGAACACTGAAGCTTTCTTT
>TRBJ1-1|TRBV30|few|.
CAGTTVGRTEAFF
TGTGCCGGGACAACAGTGGGGAGGACTGAAGCTTTCTTT
>TRBJ2-7|TRBV30|.|.
CAWSENRPYEQYF
TGTGCCTGGAGTGAGAACCGTCCCTACGAGCAGTACTTC
>TRBJ2-5|TRBV6-1|few|TRBD1
CASSEGNRGQETQYF
TGTGCCAGCAGTGAAGGGAACAGGGGGCAAGAGACCCAGTACTTC
>TRBJ2-1|TRBV29-1|.|TRBD2
CSVEEGRGSSYNEQFF
TGCAGCGTTGAGGAAGGGCGGGGGAGTTCCTACAATGAGCAGTTCTTC
>TRBJ2-7|TRBV28|.|.
CASSDPHHYEQYF
TGTGCCAGCAGTGACCCCCACCATTACGAGCAGTACTTC
>TRBJ1-4|TRBV4-3|.|TRBD1
CASSHDRGRFNEKLFF
TGCGCCAGCAGCCATGACAGGGGGCGATTTAATGAAAAACTGTTTTTT
>TRBJ2-1|TRBV4-2|.|.
CASSQVFLNSDNEQFF
TGTGCCAGCAGCCAAGTATTTCTAAATTCAGACAATGAGCAGTTCTTC
>TRBJ2-3|TRBV21-1|.|.
CASSKEGLDTQYF
TGTGCCAGCAGCAAAGAAGGGCTGGATACGCAGTATTTT
>TRBJ2-3|TRBV7-9|.|.
CASRRPQAF
TGTGCCAGCAGGCGTCCACAGGCTTTT
>TRBJ2-1|TRBV28|few|.
CASSLLLSNEQFF
TGTGCCAGCAGTTTACTCTTGAGCAATGAGCAGTTCTTC
>TRBJ1-3|TRBV4-2|few|.
CASSQDSSTGNTIYF
TGTGCCAGCAGCCAAGACAGTTCTACTGGAAACACCATATATTTT
>TRBJ2-7|TRBV5-1|.|.
CASSLEGRNEQYF
TGCGCCAGCAGCTTGGAGGGTAGGAACGAGCAGTACTTC
>TRBJ2-1|TRBV6-5|.|.
CASRRSSYNEQFF
TGTGCCAGCAGAAGAAGCTCCTACAATGAGCAGTTCTTC
>TRBJ1-3|TRBV29-1|.|.
CSAGTPLSGNTIYF
TGCAGCGCCGGGACACCGCTCTCTGGAAACACCATATATTTT
>TRBJ1-1|TRBV9|.|.
CASSVPSVNTEAFF
TGTGCCAGCAGCGTCCCCTCGGTGAACACTGAAGCTTTCTTT
>TRBJ2-7|TRBV11-2|.|TRBD2
CASSLDQLRVAGAYEQYF
TGTGCCAGCAGCTTAGATCAATTAAGAGTAGCGGGAGCCTACGAGCAGTACTTC
>TRBJ2-1|TRBV25-1|.|.
CASSEYRSYNEQFF
TGTGCCAGCAGTGAATATCGGTCTTACAATGAGCAGTTCTTC
>TRBJ2-7|TRBV5-6|.|TRBD1
CASRSNRGSIYEQYF
TGTGCCAGCAGGAGTAACAGGGGGAGCATATACGAGCAGTACTTC
>TRBJ2-1|TRBV11-3|.|TRBD2
CASSLGAAGDYNEQFF
TGTGCCAGCAGCTTAGGAGCGGCGGGAGACTACAATGAGCAGTTCTTC
>TRBJ2-7|TRBV29-1|few|TRBD1
CSAGQGGYEQYF
TGCAGCGCTGGACAGGGTGGCTACGAGCAGTACTTC
>TRBJ2-7|TRBV29-1|.|TRBD1
CSVYSGTVRPEQYF
TGCAGCGTTTACTCCGGGACAGTTCGTCCCGAGCAGTACTTC
>TRBJ2-1|TRBV10-3|few|TRBD2
CAISDWTSGYNEQFF
TGTGCCATCAGTGATTGGACTAGCGGCTACAATGAGCAGTTCTTC
>TRBJ2-3|TRBV11-2|.|.
CASTPSRGTDTQYF
TGTGCCAGCACCCCGAGTCGGGGCACAGATACGCAGTATTTT
>TRBJ2-1|TRBV5-6|.|.
CASSLRRVSYNEQFF
TGTGCCAGCAGCTTGCGGCGGGTCTCCTACAATGAGCAGTTCTTC
>TRBJ1-5|TRBV30|few|.
CAWKGGTNQPQHF
TGTGCCTGGAAGGGAGGTACAAATCAGCCCCAGCATTTT
>TRBJ1-5|TRBV6-1|few|.
CASSSTGNQPQHF
TGTGCCAGCAGTTCAACAGGGAATCAGCCCCAGCATTTT
>TRBJ2-3|TRBV7-2|.|.
CASSLGIVTDTQYF
TGTGCCAGCAGCTTAGGGATAGTCACAGATACGCAGTATTTT
>TRBJ2-1|TRBV30|.|.
CAWSVPGRDRNEQFF
TGTGCCTGGAGTGTCCCCGGGAGGGACAGGAATGAGCAGTTCTTC
>TRBJ2-7|TRBV18|.|TRBD1
CASSLTGGYEQYF
TGTGCCAGCTCACTAACAGGGGGATACGAGCAGTACTTC
>TRBJ1-5|TRBV7-8|.|.
CASSSAAGPQHF
TGTGCCAGCAGCTCGGCTGCTGGGCCCCAGCATTTT
>TRBJ2-1|TRBV25-1|few|.
CASSERGSGFYNEQFF
TGTGCCAGCAGTGAACGGGGTAGCGGTTTCTACAATGAGCAGTTCTTC
>TRBJ1-5|TRBV28|few|TRBD1
CASSGDSYQPQHF
TGTGCCAGCAGTGGGGACAGTTATCAGCCCCAGCATTTT
>TRBJ2-5|TRBV4-2|few|.
CASSQEGYSETQYF
TGTGCCAGCAGCCAAGAGGGTTATTCAGAGACCCAGTACTTC
>TRBJ2-7|TRBV19|.|.
CASSIRAGNYEQYF
TGTGCCAGTAGTATACGAGCAGGGAACTACGAGCAGTACTTC
>TRBJ1-3|TRBV25-1|.|.
CASSESGNGNTIYF
TGTGCCAGCAGTGAATCAGGGAACGGAAACACCATATATTTT
>TRBJ2-7|TRBV2|.|.
CASSEGSRYEQYF
TGTGCCAGCAGCGAAGGCAGCAGATACGAGCAGTACTTC
>TRBJ2-2|TRBV2|few|TRBD1
CASRQGLNTGELFF
TGTGCCAGCCGACAGGGATTGAACACCGGGGAGCTGTTTTTT
>TRBJ2-3|TRBV7-2|few|.
CASSLLSLGTDTQYF
TGTGCCAGCAGCTTATTGAGTCTAGGCACAGATACGCAGTATTTT
>TRBJ1-2|TRBV30|few|.
CAWIKPLRYTF
TGTGCCTGGATCAAACCCCTTCGCTACACCTTC
>TRBJ2-7|TRBV6-1|.|TRBD2
CASSRKRERTYEQYF
TGTGCCAGCAGCCGCAAGCGGGAGCGAACCTACGAGCAGTACTTC
>TRBJ2-1|TRBV20-1|few|.
CSARDNEQFF
TGCAGTGCTAGAGACAATGAGCAGTTCTTC
>TRBJ2-7|TRBV4-3|.|.
CASSQETEGLVTYEQYF
TGCGCCAGCAGCCAAGAGACGGAGGGGCTCGTTACCTACGAGCAGTACTTC
>TRBJ1-1|TRBV30|.|.
CAWTLGDVLAFF
TGTGCCTGGACGCTTGGTGACGTTTTGGCTTTCTTT
>TRBJ1-5|TRBV30|few|TRBD1
CAWSSTPGQSNQPQHF
TGTGCCTGGAGTTCCACCCCGGGACAGAGCAATCAGCCCCAGCATTTT
>TRBJ1-1|TRBV7-6|.|TRBD1
CASLGGQDQAFF
TGTGCCAGCTTGGGGGGACAGGACCAAGCTTTCTTT
>TRBJ1-1|TRBV9|few|.
CASSAGGSHTEAFF
TGTGCCAGCAGCGCGGGGGGCAGTCACACTGAAGCTTTCTTT
>TRBJ2-5|TRBV9|few|.
CASSVGSGPETQYF
TGTGCCAGCAGCGTAGGATCGGGACCAGAGACCCAGTACTTC